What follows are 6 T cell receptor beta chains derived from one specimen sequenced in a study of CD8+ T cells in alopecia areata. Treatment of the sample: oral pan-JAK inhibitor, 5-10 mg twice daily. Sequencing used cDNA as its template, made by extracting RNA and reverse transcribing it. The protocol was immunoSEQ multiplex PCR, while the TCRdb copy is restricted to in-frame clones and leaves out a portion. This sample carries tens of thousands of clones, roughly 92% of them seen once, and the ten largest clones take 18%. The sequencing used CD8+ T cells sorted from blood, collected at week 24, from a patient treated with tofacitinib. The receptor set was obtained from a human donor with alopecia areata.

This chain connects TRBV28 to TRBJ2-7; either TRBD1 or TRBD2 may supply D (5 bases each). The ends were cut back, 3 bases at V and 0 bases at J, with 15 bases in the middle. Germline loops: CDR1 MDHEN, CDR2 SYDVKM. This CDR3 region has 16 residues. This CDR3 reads CASSLITGTSSYEQYF. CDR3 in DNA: TGTGCCAGCAGTTTGATAACCGGGACGTCCTCCTACGAGCAGTACTTC.

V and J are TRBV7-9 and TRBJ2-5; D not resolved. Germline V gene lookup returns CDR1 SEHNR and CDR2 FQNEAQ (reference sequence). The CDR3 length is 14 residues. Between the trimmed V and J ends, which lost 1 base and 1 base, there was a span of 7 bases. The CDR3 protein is CASSLGPSQETQYF. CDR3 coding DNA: TGTGCCAGCAGCTTAGGGCCCAGCCAAGAGACCCAGTACTTC. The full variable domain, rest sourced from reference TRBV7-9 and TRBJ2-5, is DTGVSQNPRHKITKRGQNVTFRCDPISEHNRLYWYRQTLGQGPEFLTYFQNEAQLEKSRLLSDRFSAERPKGSFSTLEIQRTEQGDSAMYLCASSLGPSQETQYFGPGTRLLVL.

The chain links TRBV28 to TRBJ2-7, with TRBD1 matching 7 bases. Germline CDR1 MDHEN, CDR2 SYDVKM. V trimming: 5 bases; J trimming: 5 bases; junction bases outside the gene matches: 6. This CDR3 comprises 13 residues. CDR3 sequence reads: CASSETGLDEQYF. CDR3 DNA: TGTGCCAGCAGTGAGACAGGGCTGGACGAGCAGTACTTC. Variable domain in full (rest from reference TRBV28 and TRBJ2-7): DVKVTQSSRYLVKRTGEKVFLECVQDMDHENMFWYRQDPGLGLRLIYFSYDVKMKEKGDIPEGYSVSREKKERFSLILESASTNQTSMYLCASSETGLDEQYFGPGTRLTVT.

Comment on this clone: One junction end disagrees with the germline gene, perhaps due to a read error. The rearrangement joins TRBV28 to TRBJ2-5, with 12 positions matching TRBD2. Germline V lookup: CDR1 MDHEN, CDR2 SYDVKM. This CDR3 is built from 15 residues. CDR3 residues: CAGSFRTSGVETQYF. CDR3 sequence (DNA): TGTGCCGGCAGTTTCCGGACTAGCGGGGTAGAGACCCAGTACTTC.

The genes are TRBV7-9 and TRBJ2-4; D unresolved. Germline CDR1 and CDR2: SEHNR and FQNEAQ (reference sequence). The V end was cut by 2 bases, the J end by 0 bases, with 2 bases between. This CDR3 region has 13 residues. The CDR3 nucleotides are TGTGCCAGCAGCTTACCAGCCAAAAACATTCAGTACTTC. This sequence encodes CASSLPAKNIQYF.

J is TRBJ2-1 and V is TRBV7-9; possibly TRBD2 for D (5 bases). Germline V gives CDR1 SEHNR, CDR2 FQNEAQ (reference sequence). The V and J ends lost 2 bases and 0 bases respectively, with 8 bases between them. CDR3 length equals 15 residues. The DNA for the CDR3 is TGTGCCAGCAGCTTACCGGGGAGCTCCTACAATGAGCAGTTCTTC. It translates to CASSLPGSSYNEQFF. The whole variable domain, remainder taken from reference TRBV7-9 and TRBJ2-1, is DTGVSQNPRHKITKRGQNVTFRCDPISEHNRLYWYRQTLGQGPEFLTYFQNEAQLEKSRLLSDRFSAERPKGSFSTLEIQRTEQGDSAMYLCASSLPGSSYNEQFFGPGTRLTVL.